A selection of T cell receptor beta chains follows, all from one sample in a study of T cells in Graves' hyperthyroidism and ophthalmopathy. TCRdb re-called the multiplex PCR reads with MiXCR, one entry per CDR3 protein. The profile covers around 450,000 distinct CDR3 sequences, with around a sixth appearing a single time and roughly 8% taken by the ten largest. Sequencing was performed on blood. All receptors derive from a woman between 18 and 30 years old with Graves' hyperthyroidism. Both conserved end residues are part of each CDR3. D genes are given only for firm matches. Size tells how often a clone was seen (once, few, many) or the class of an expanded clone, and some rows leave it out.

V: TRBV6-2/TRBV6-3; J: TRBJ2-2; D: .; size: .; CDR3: CASGRGVGAGELFF; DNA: TGTGCCAGTGGGCGTGGGGTCGGAGCCGGGGAGCTGTTTTTT
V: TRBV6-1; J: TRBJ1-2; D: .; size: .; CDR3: CASSGEGGYTF; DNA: TGTGCCAGCAGCGGTGAAGGTGGCTACACCTTC
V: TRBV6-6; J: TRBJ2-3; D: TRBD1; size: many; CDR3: CASSYTGDSTDTQYF; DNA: TGTGCCAGCAGTTACACAGGGGACAGCACAGATACGCAGTATTTT
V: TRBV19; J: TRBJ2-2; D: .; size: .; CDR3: CATNAGFAGELFF; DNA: TGTGCCACCAACGCGGGGTTTGCCGGGGAGCTGTTTTTT
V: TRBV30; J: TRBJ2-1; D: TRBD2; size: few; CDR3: CAWSLGLAGDNEQFF; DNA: TGTGCCTGGAGTCTCGGACTAGCGGGTGACAATGAGCAGTTCTTC
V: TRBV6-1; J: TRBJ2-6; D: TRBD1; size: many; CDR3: CASRGTGGPSGANVLTF; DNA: TGTGCCAGCAGGGGGACAGGGGGGCCCTCTGGGGCCAACGTCCTGACTTTC
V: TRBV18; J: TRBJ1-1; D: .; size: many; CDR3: CASNDLTNTEAFF; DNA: TGTGCCAGCAATGACCTGACGAACACTGAAGCTTTCTTT
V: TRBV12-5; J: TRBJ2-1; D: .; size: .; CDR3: CASGLVGLAGEQFF; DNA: TGTGCTAGTGGTTTGGTAGGATTAGCAGGTGAGCAGTTCTTC
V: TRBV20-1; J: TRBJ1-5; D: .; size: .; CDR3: CSARVQGRNQPQHF; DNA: TGCAGTGCTAGAGTCCAGGGGAGGAATCAGCCCCAGCATTTT
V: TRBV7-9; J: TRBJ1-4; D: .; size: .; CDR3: CASSSTGPLFF; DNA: TGTGCCAGCAGCTCGACAGGACCACTGTTTTTT
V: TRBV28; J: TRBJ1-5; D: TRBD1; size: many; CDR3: CASTLRGQTNQPQHF; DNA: TGTGCCAGCACCCTAAGGGGACAGACCAATCAGCCCCAGCATTTT
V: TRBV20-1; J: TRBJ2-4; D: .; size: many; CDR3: CSARDRTRGRDIQYF; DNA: TGCAGTGCTAGAGATCGAACTAGGGGCCGGGACATTCAGTACTTC
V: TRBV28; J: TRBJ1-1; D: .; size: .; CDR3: CASIQGRTEAFF; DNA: TGTGCCAGCATCCAGGGGCGCACTGAAGCTTTCTTT
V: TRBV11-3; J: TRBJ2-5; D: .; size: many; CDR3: CASSPTGETQYF; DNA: TGTGCCAGCAGCCCGACTGGGGAGACCCAGTACTTC
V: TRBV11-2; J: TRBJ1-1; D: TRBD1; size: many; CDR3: CASSLTTGGPNTEAFF; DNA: TGTGCCAGCAGCTTAACAACAGGGGGCCCGAACACTGAAGCTTTCTTT
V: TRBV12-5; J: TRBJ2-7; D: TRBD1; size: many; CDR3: CASGLARLRDSYSYEQYF; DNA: TGTGCTAGTGGTTTGGCCCGCCTACGGGACAGCTACTCCTACGAGCAGTACTTC
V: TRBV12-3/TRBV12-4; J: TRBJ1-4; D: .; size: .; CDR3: CASSFGPGEGDEKLFF; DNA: TGTGCCAGCAGTTTCGGGCCCGGGGAAGGGGATGAAAAACTGTTTTTT
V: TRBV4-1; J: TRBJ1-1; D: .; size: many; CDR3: CASSKDRYTEAFF; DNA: TGCGCCAGCAGCAAGGACAGATACACTGAAGCTTTCTTT
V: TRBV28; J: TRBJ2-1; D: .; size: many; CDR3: CASSLTPGTGNEQFF; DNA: TGTGCCAGCAGTTTAACCCCGGGAACCGGCAATGAGCAGTTCTTC
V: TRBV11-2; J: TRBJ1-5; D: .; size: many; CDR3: CASSLGAGLYQPQHF; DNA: TGTGCCAGCAGCTTAGGGGCAGGGCTATATCAGCCCCAGCATTTT
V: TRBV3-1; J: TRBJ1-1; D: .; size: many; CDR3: CASSQAFAKTEAFF; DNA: TGTGCCAGCAGCCAAGCATTTGCGAAAACTGAAGCTTTCTTT
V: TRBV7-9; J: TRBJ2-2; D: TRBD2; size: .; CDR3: CASERTGGLDTGELFF; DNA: TGTGCCAGCGAGCGAACGGGGGGGCTGGACACCGGGGAGCTGTTTTTT
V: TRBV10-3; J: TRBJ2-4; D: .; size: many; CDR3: CAISGGEIGKNIQYF; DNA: TGTGCCATCAGTGGAGGGGAGATCGGCAAAAACATTCAGTACTTC
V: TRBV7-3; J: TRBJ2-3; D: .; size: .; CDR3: CASSLWGKDTQYF; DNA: TGTGCCAGCAGCTTATGGGGAAAAGATACGCAGTATTTT
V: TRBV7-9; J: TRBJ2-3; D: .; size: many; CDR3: CASSLTVPPSTDTQYF; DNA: TGTGCCAGCAGCTTGACAGTTCCGCCTAGCACAGATACGCAGTATTTT
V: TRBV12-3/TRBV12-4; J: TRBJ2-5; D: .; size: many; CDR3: CASSLGSGVGETQYF; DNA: TGTGCCAGCAGTTTAGGGTCCGGGGTCGGTGAGACCCAGTACTTC
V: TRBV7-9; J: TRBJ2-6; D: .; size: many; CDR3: CASSLAYGRGIEANVLTF; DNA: TGTGCCAGCAGCTTAGCGTACGGCCGTGGAATCGAGGCCAACGTCCTGACTTTC
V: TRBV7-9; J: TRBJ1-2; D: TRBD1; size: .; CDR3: CASRLGQDRGYTF; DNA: TGTGCCAGCCGCTTAGGACAGGACCGTGGCTACACCTTC
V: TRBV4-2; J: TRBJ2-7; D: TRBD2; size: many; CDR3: CASSQGTSGRRGLYEQYF; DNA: TGTGCCAGCAGCCAGGGGACTAGCGGGAGGAGAGGACTCTACGAGCAGTACTTC
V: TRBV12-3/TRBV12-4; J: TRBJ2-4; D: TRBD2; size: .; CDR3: CASSDTGTSGRGIQYF; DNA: TGTGCCAGCAGTGACACCGGGACTAGCGGGAGGGGCATTCAGTACTTC
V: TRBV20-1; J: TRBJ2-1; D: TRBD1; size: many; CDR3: CSAPGQGDLYNEQFF; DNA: TGCAGTGCTCCAGGACAGGGGGATTTATACAATGAGCAGTTCTTC
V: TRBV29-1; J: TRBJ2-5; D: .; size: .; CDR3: CSVEGGQETQYF; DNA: TGCAGCGTGGAGGGGGGGCAAGAGACCCAGTACTTC
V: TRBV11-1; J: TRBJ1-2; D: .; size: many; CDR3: CASSIGPGRYGYTF; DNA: TGTGCCAGCAGCATCGGACCCGGCCGCTATGGCTACACCTTC
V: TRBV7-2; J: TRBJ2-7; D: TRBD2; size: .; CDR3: CASSLVSGASGSSYEQYF; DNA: TGTGCCAGCAGCTTAGTTTCGGGGGCTAGCGGGAGCTCCTACGAGCAGTACTTC
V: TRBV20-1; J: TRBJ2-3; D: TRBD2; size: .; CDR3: CSAPKAGGTDTQYF; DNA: TGCAGTGCTCCTAAAGCGGGAGGCACAGATACGCAGTATTTT
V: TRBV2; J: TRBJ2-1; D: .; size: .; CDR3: CASESSFYNEQFF; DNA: TGTGCCAGTGAATCATCCTTTTACAATGAGCAGTTCTTC
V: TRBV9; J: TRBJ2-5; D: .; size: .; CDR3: CAGSGALQETQYF; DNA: TGTGCCGGCTCGGGAGCCTTACAAGAGACCCAGTACTTC
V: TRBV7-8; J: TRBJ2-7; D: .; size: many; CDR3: CASSPGAGGEQYF; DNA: TGTGCCAGCAGCCCCGGGGCCGGAGGAGAGCAGTACTTC
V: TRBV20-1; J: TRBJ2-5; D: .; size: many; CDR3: CSARPPAQETQYF; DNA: TGCAGTGCTAGGCCCCCGGCCCAAGAGACCCAGTACTTC
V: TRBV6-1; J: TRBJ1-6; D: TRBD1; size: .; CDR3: CASSYRGGSPLHF; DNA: TGTGCCAGCAGTTACAGGGGAGGATCACCCCTCCACTTT
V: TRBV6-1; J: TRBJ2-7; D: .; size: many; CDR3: CASSEVKSSLYEQYF; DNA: TGTGCCAGCAGTGAGGTCAAAAGCAGCCTTTACGAGCAGTACTTC
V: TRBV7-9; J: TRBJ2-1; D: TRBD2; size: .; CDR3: CASIGREGPNEQFF; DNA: TGTGCCAGCATCGGGCGGGAGGGCCCAAATGAGCAGTTCTTC
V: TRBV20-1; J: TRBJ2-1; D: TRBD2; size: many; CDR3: CSASWTGGENEQFF; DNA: TGCAGTGCTAGTTGGACGGGAGGGGAGAATGAGCAGTTCTTC
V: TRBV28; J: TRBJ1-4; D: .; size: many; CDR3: CASSSTATNEKLFF; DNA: TGCGCCAGCAGCTCGACAGCAACTAATGAAAAACTGTTTTTT
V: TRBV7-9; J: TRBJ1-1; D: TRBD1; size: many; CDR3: CASSRGQGLAEAFF; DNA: TGTGCCAGCAGCAGGGGACAGGGATTAGCTGAAGCTTTCTTT
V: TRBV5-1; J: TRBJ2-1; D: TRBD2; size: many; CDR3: CASNEGSGMGEQFF; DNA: TGCGCCAGCAACGAGGGTAGCGGGATGGGTGAGCAGTTCTTC
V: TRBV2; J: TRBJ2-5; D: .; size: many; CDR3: CASRQSGETQYF; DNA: TGTGCCAGCAGACAAAGTGGGGAGACCCAGTACTTC
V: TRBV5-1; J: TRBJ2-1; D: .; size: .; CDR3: CASSFTYSGTAPSRSYNEQFF; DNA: TGCGCCAGCAGCTTTACGTATTCCGGGACCGCCCCAAGCAGGTCCTACAATGAGCAGTTCTTC
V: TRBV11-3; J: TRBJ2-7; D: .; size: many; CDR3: CASSPGVAEQYF; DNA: TGTGCCAGCAGCCCCGGAGTTGCCGAGCAGTACTTC
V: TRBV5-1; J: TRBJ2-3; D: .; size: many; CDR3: CASSLAPRTDTQYF; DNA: TGCGCCAGCAGCTTGGCCCCGCGGACAGATACGCAGTATTTT